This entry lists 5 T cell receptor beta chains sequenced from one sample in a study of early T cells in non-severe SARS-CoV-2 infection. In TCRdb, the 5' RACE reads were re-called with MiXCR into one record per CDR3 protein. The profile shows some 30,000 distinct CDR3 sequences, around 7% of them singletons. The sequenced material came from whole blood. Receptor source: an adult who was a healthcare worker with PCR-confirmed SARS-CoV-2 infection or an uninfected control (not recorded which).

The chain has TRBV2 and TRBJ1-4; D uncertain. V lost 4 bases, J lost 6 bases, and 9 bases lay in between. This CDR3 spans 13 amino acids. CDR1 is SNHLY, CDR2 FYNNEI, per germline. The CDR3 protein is CASSGGRYEKLFF. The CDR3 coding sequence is TGTGCCAGCAGTGGAGGGAGATATGAAAAACTGTTTTTT.

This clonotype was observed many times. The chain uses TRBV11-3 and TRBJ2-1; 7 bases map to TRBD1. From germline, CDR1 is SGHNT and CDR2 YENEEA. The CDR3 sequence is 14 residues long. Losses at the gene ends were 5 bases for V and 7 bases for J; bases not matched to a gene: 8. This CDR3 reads CASSTTMTGNEQFF. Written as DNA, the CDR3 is TGTGCCAGCAGCACAACCATGACAGGGAATGAGCAGTTCTTC.

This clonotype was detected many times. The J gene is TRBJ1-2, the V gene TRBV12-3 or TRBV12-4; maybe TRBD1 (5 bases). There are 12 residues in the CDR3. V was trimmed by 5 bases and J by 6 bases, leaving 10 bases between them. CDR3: CASSRLGHGYTF. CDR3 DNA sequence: TGTGCCAGCAGTAGACTGGGACATGGCTACACCTTC.

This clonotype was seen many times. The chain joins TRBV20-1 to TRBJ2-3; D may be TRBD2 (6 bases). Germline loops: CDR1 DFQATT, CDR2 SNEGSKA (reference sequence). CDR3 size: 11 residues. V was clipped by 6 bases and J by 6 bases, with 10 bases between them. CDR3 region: CSAPLADTQYF. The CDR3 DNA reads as TGCAGTGCCCCCCTAGCGGATACGCAGTATTTT.

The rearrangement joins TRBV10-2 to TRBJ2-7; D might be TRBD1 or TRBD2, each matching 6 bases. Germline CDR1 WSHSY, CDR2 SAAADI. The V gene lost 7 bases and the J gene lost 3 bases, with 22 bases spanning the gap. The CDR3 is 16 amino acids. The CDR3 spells CASTARAGHRLYEQYF. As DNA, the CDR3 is TGCGCCAGCACTGCCAGGGCGGGACACCGACTCTACGAGCAGTACTTC.